This TCR beta chain was sequenced for a study of T cell responses to AZD1222 COVID-19 vaccine. Study background: Second-dose recipients at about 4 or about 12 weeks were treated as one pooled group.

From germline, CDR1 is MNHNY and CDR2 SVGAGI (reference sequence). Trimming removed 10 bases at V and 4 bases at J, with 23 bases between. This CDR3 is built from 15 residues. Details on this clone: The antigen is undetermined.

Measured with immunoSEQ multiplex PCR; TCRdb has only the in-frame clones, and not every one. The sample records over 100,000 clones, approximately 93% being singletons. Study-wide findings and caveats: Among the donors, most were white British and more were female, and clonal diversity was possibly underestimated. Seropositive at baseline were only a handful of AZD1222 recipients. The study found vaccine-associated CD4 TCRs spanning spike, dominant at 160-218 and 743-854.

The chain links TRBV6-6 to TRBJ2-7, with D perhaps given as TRBD1 or TRBD2 (5 bases each). The sequence was obtained from an adult in good health. Material: peripheral blood, obtained on day 0 of AZD1222 vaccination. DNA for the CDR3: TGTGCCACTGGGACCTCGTACCCCCGGCATTACGAGCAGTACTTC. It translates to CATGTSYPRHYEQYF.